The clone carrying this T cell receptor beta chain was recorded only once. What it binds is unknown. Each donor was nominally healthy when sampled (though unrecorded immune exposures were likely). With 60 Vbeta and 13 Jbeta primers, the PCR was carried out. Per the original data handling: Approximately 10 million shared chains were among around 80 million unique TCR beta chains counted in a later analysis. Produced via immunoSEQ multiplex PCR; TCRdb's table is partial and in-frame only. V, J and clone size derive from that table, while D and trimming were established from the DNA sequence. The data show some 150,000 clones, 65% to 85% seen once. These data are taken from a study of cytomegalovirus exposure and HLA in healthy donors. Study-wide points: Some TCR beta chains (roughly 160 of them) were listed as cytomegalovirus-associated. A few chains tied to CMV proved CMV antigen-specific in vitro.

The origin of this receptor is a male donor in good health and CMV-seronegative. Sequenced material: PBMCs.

The DNA for the CDR3 is TGTGCTAGTGGTTGGCGGACAGGGACCTACGAGCAGTACTTC. Its protein product is CASGWRTGTYEQYF. The chain is built from TRBV12-5 and TRBJ2-7, with 8 bases aligning to TRBD1. The CDR3 totals 14 residues. V trimming: 4 bases; J trimming: 2 bases; junction bases outside the gene matches: 4. Germline lookup yields CDR1 LGHNT and CDR2 FRNRAP.